The TCR beta chain described here comes from a study of shared clonotypes between healthy human individuals. Assay used: immunoSEQ multiplex PCR; TCRdb lists only in-frame clones, some missing. The data contain some 2 million clones, about 94% of them singletons. There are 14 residues in the CDR3. Germline CDR1 reads SGHNT; CDR2 reads YENEEA. After removal of 5 bases from V and 4 bases from J, the junction contained 5 bases not matched to a gene. Positive CCR7 selection of CD45RO-negative cells yielded the naive CD8 cells, and terminally differentiated effector memory CD45RA+ cells were excluded. Donors included only healthy HIV-negative adults lacking recent acute infections or vaccinations.

The sequence came from a man between 18 and 29 years old in good health. The sequenced sample was naive CD8+ T cells sorted from blood. The chain couples TRBV11-3 to TRBJ1-1, with TRBD1 identical over 9 bases. The CDR3 DNA follows: TGTGCCAGCAGCCCCGGGACAGGGACCACTGAAGCTTTCTTT. Its translation is CASSPGTGTTEAFF.